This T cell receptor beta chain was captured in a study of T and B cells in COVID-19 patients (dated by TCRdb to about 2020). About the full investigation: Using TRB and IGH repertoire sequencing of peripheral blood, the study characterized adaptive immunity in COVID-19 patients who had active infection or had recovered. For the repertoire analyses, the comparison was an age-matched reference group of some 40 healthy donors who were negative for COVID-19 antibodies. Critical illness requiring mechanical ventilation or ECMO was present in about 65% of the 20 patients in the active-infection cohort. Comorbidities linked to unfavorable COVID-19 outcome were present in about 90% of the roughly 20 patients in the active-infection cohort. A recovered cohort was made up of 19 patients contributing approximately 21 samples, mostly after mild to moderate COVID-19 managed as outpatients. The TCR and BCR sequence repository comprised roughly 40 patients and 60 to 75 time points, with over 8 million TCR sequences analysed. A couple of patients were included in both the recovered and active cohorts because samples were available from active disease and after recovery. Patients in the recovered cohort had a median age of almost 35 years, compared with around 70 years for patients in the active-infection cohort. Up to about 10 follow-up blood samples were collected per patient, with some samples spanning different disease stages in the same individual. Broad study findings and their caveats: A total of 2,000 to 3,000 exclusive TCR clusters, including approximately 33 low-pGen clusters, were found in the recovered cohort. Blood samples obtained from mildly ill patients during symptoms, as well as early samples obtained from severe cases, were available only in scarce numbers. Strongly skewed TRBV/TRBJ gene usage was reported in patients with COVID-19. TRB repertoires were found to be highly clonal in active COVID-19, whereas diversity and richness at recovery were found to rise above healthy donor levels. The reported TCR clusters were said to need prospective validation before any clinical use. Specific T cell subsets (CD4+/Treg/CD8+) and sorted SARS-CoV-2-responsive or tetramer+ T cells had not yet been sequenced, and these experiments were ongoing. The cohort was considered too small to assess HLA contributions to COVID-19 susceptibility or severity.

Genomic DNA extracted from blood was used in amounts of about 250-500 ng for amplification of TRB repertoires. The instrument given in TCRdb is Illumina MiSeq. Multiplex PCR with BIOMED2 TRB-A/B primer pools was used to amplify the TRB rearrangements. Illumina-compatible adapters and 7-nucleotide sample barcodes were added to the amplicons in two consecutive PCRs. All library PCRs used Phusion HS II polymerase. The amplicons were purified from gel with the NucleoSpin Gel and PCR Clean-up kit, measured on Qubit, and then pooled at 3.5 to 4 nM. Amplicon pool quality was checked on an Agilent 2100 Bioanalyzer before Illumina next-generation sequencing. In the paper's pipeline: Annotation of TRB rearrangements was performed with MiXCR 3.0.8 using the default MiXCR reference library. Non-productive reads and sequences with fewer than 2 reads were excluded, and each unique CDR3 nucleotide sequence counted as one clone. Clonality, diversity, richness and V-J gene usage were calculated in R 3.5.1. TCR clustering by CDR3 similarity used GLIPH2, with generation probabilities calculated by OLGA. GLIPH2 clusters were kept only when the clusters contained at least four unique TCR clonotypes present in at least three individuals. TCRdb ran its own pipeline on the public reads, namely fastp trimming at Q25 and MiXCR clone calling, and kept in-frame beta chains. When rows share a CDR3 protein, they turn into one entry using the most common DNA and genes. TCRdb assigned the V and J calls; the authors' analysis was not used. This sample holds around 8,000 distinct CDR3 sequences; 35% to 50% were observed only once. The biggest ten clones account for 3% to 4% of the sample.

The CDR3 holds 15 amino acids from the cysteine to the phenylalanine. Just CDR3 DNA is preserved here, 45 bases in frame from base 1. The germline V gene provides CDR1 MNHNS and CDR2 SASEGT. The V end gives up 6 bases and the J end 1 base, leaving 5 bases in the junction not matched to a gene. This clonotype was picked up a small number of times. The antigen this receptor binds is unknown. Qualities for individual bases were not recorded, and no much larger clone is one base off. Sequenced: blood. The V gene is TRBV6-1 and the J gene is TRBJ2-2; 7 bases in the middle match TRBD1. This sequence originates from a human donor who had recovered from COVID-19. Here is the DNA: TGTGCCAGCAGCCGACAGGGCGGGAACACCGGGGAGCTGTTTTTT. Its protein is CASSRQGGNTGELFF.